This T cell receptor (beta chain) was observed in a study of technical replicates of blood from a handful of donors (dated 2017 in TCRdb). Library preparation employed the immunoSEQ multiplex PCR assay. As stored in TCRdb, this immuneACCESS dataset retains in-frame rearrangements with V and J assigned. A fraction of the clones does not appear; measured against another copy, unresolved V genes explain less than half of the discrepancy, and the remainder lacks a known reason. The sample table shows roughly 60,000 clones, and approximately 95% are seen once. About 3% of the sample rests with the top ten. Via the germline V gene, CDR1 is MNHEY and CDR2 SVGAGI. Inclusive of the bounding cysteine and phenylalanine, the CDR3 is 15 residues long. Here the CDR3 DNA is all that survives: 45 bases in frame from base 1. Trimmed from V: 4 bases; trimmed from J: 10 bases; junction bases lacking a gene match: 8.

Comments on this clone: The antigen it binds to is not known. Qualities for individual bases were not recorded, and no much larger clone is one base off.

The source is a human donor in good health. Some clones in this sample may be carry-over from other donors' samples. The rearrangement joined TRBV6-5 to TRBJ1-6, with 9 junctional bases fitting TRBD1. The sample was PBMCs. The CDR3 region has the sequence CASSFNRGRGSPLHF. The base sequence is TGTGCCAGCAGTTTCAACAGGGGGCGCGGGTCACCCCTCCACTTT.